This entry is about one T cell receptor beta chain. Its antigen is not known. The data were obtained in a study of vaccination and CD4 T cells after COVID-19. Study summary: Convalescent donors: six male, four female; seven Caucasian, two Asian, one multiracial, two Hispanic. Study results and caveats: Researchers report that a median about 87% of reactive clones in convalescent patients surfaced only post-vaccination. The study sampled relatively few convalescent patients and omitted early post-infection timepoints. The study found median SARS-CoV-2-reactive clonotypes rising from 21 to 38, not significantly.

TCRdb ran MiXCR on the PCR reads and lists one entry per CDR3 protein. The table includes over 20,000 distinct CDR3 sequences, roughly three fifths detected once. The CDR3 is 13 amino acids. V lost 7 bases and J lost 8, with 17 bases in between. Germline V lookup: CDR1 LNHDA, CDR2 SQIVND (reference sequence). Source: CD4+ T cells from blood, taken before SARS-CoV-2 vaccination. This chain links TRBV19 with TRBJ1-1; D is unclear. The sequence was collected from a human donor who had recovered from COVID-19. This CDR3 is CASIDVGPREAFF. Here the CDR3 DNA reads TGTGCCAGTATTGACGTTGGACCCCGCGAAGCTTTCTTT.